This T cell receptor beta chain comes out of a study of esophageal squamous cell carcinoma tumors (dated by TCRdb to the early 2020s). The study in broad terms: Patients were split into immuno relation high and low groups by principal component analysis with K-means clustering of immunohistochemical T-cell and checkpoint marker values. TCR sequencing covered some 10 patients: five randomly selected high immuno relation cases and five background-matched low immuno relation cases. In Japan, roughly 53 patients with esophageal squamous cell carcinoma who were treated surgically made up the wider cohort, which included about 21 high and 32 low immuno relation cases. The nine to eleven cases yielded 1,671,742 total TCRalpha reads and around 1,300,000 total TCRbeta reads, of which roughly 29,000 and 37,000, respectively, were unique. The purpose of the study was to evaluate TCR repertoire diversity and shared TCR repertoires of T cells in the tumor environment of esophageal squamous cell carcinoma.

In regard to this clonotype: This receptor's antigen is unknown. No much larger clone exists at a distance of one base, and base qualities are not known.

Anyone who had received neoadjuvant chemotherapy or who was missing clinical information was not enrolled. The TCR-sequenced cases shown were male, and subtotal esophagectomy with 2- or 3-field lymphadenectomy was performed in the TCR-sequenced cases shown. RNA was isolated from bulk tumor tissue sections using a Qiagen AllPrep kit, and no T-cell sorting was performed. Until RNA extraction, small sections of tumor tissue removed at surgery were kept in RNAlater reagent at -80 degrees C. To prepare the library, 5' RACE was applied. PCR with KAPA HiFi used TCRalpha or TCRbeta constant-region primers plus a P20EA primer, followed by nested second PCR with CA2 or CB2. TCR genes were amplified by unbiased adaptor ligation RT-PCR, with reverse transcription by Superscript III and a polyT18-containing BSL-18E primer. After second-strand synthesis and blunting, the P10EA/P20EA adaptor was ligated to the cDNA 5' end, followed by NotI digestion. Both the first and second PCRs consisted of 20 cycles of 98 degrees C for 20 s, 65 degrees C for 30 s and 72 degrees C for 1 min. The Nextera XT Index kit v2 Set A was used to index the amplicons, which were pooled in equimolar amounts and quantified with a Qubit 2.0 Fluorometer. For sequencing, the Illumina MiSeq platform generated 2x300 bp paired-end reads. Per the source publication's procedure: Repertoire Genesis software ver.1.0 assigned each read to V and J genes according to the highest identity with IMGT reference sequences. The CDR3 region was defined as running from Cys104 to Phe118 plus Gly119 and was then translated, while a unique sequence read was defined by a distinct combination of V, J and CDR3 amino acids. Shared V|J combinations were selected as significant in both a Fisher's exact test in edgeR and a Mann Whitney U test. After singletons were removed and 500 repertoire combinations were bootstrapped, the repertoire dissimilarity index was calculated with the R rdi package. TCRdb reran the public reads through fastp at Q25 and MiXCR, keeping productive beta chains. Rows are combined by CDR3 protein, so each entry shows the most common genes and DNA. The V and J calls, along with clone size, are taken from TCRdb and not from the paper's own processing. This sample holds roughly 5,300 distinct CDR3 sequences; 22% were observed only once. Around 30% of the sample goes to the ten largest clones.

The paper's findings and limits, for the study overall: The high and low immuno relation groups did not differ in total TCR repertoire counts, but the high immuno relation group had more significant repertoire counts. Just over 26 TRAV|TRAJ and some 23 TRBV|TRBJ combinations, including TRAV13-1|TRAJ22 and TRBV7-9|TRBJ2-7, appeared to be shared among high immuno relation cases. Given the large variation in the TCRalphabeta repertoire, the shared V|J recombination candidates might have been chosen by chance. TCR repertoire analysis included only a few cases, and CDR3 clonotype-level investigation was not performed. Since the TCRalpha and TCRbeta chains were sequenced separately, neither the chain pairing nor the recognized antigens could be determined. In about 30% of the 10 cases, a single TCRalpha VJ recombination dominated, and TCRalpha diversity seemed to be reduced.

A distance of 11 bases separates the germline ends of V and J, which lose 3 bases and 0 bases respectively. The cysteine opens and the phenylalanine closes a CDR3 of 16 amino acids. The DNA shown is the 48-base CDR3, in frame from base 1. CDR1 and CDR2 are drawn from the germline V gene (reference sequence): SEHNR, FQNEAQ. The V and J segments used are TRBV7-9 and TRBJ2-2; TRBD1 is perhaps the D gene, given 5 matching bases. This TCR was recovered from a man aged 50 to 80 with esophageal squamous cell carcinoma. Sample: tumor tissue. Here the CDR3 is given as CASSFGQGTNTGELFF. The nucleotides read TGTGCCAGCAGCTTCGGGCAGGGAACGAACACCGGGGAGCTGTTTTTT.